This T cell receptor beta chain appears in the sequencing data of a study of blood T cell repertoires in COVID-19. Turning to the study itself: Both acute and convalescent COVID-19 samples were obtained from the United States, Italy and Spain. From T cells, B-cell-depleted T cells, or PBMCs came the material, which was cDNA or gDNA.

In the source study's methods: It was from reference gene primer amplification that nucleated cell counts were estimated. Profiled with immunoSEQ multiplex PCR; TCRdb holds only in-frame clones, not every one. That table furnishes V, J and clone size, whereas the DNA furnished D and trimming. The sample lists 100,000 to 110,000 clones; about 88% were seen once. Germline V gene data show CDR1 as SGHNT and CDR2 as YYREEE (reference sequence). The CDR3 contains 15 residues. V lost 2 bases, J lost 5 bases, and 4 bases stayed unmatched. The chain links TRBV5-4 to TRBJ2-2; TRBD1 matches at 9 bases. The receptor was isolated from a man aged 30 to 45 in a cohort sampled during active COVID-19. Material: peripheral blood. CDR3 coding DNA: TGTGCCAGCAGCTTCGACAGGGGGGCAACCGGGGAGCTGTTTTTT. Its protein product is CASSFDRGATGELFF.